This T cell receptor beta chain stems from a study of tumor-infiltrating lymphocytes in primary liver carcinoma. Study summary: Patients were men and women aged 30 to 69 years. Study findings and constraints: Pairs comparing tumor with adjacent tissue or blood overlapped less than pairs drawn from tumor regions. Just around 8-24% of top clones spanned all five tumor regions.

Co-extracted RNA and DNA came from about 19-30 mg of unsorted bulk tissue. In regard to this clonotype: Its antigen is not known. At one end the junction does not follow the germline gene, possibly because of a read error.

Priming with a constant-region primer yielded TCR beta cDNA from 500 ng total RNA. Three-round nested multiplex PCR performed with slightly modified ARM-PCR produced the TCR beta libraries. TCRdb reanalysed the multiplex PCR reads using MiXCR and keeps one entry per CDR3 protein. The data contain about 26,000 distinct CDR3 sequences, around three quarters of them singletons. Sequenced: liver tumor tissue from sampling region 3. The subset here: tumor region T3, left-lateral pole. The sequence came from a man aged 35 to 55 with primary liver carcinoma and hepatitis B virus infection.

Written as DNA, the CDR3 is TGTGCCAGTAGTGAAGTGGACAGGAGGCGAACTTCCGAGCTCTTC. Its protein product is CASSEVDRRRTSELF. The genes are TRBV6-1 and TRBJ2-1, with TRBD1 matching 7 bases. The CDR3 loop spans 15 amino acids. Germline V gene data show CDR1 as MNHNS and CDR2 as SASEGT.